This T cell receptor beta chain was sequenced in a study of T cells in narcolepsy. Study background: Enrolled donors included narcolepsy type 1 or type 2 patients and healthy controls.

Notes on the study in general: HCRT-specific and TRIB2-specific autoreactive clonotypes appeared among same-patient CSF and blood CD4+ clonotypes. Blood of same and different patients, but not healthy controls, reportedly held recurring autoreactive clonotypes. In some patient and control memory CD4+ samples, autoreactive clones were absent.

Clones were read by immunoSEQ multiplex PCR, and TCRdb kept only the in-frame ones, dropping some. Altogether around 34,000 clones are present, almost 80% being singletons, with the ten largest covering 3.8%. CDR3 length: 16 amino acids. V shed 3 bases, J shed 8 bases, and the junction held 6 bases outside the gene matches. The germline gives CDR1 SGHVS, CDR2 FNYEAQ. For this clone: The antigen remains undetermined.

The sequence was obtained from a human donor in good health. The chain uses TRBV7-6 and TRBJ2-1; TRBD2 agrees at 14 bases. Input material: memory (CD45RA-) CD4+ T cells from blood. The CDR3 region is CASSFAGTSGSDEQFF. CDR3 in DNA: TGTGCCAGCAGCTTTGCCGGGACTAGCGGGAGTGATGAGCAGTTCTTC.